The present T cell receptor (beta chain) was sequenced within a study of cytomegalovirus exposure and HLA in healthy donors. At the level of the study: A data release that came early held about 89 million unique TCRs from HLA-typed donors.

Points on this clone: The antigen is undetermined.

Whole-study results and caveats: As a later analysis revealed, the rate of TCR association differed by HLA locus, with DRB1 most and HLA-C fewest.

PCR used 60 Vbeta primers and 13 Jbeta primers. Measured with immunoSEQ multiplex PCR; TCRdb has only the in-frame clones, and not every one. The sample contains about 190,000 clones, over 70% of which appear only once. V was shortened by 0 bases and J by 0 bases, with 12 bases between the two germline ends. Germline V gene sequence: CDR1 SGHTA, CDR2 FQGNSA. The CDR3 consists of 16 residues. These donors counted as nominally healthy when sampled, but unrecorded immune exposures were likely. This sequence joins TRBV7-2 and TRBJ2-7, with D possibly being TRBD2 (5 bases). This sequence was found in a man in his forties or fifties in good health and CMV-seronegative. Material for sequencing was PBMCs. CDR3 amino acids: CASSLAAPGSSYEQYF. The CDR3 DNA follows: TGTGCCAGCAGCTTAGCGGCACCTGGGAGCTCCTACGAGCAGTACTTC.